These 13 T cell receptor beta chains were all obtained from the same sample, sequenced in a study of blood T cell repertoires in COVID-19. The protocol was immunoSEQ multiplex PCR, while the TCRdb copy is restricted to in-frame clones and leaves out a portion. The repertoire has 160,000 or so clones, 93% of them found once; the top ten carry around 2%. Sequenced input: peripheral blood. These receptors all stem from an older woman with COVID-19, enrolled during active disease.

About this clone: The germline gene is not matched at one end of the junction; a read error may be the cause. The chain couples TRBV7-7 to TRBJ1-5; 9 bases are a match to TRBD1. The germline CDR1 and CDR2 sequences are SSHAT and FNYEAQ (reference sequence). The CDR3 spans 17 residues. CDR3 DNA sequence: TGTGCTAGCAGCCTAAGACGGGACAGGGTGGGCAATCAGCCCCAGCATTTT. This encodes CASSLRRDRVGNQPQHF.

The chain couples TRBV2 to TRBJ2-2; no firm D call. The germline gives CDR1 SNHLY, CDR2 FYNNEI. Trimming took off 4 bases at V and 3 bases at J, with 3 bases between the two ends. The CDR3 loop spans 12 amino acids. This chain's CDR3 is CASSGDTGELFF. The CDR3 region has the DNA TGTGCCAGCAGTGGCGACACCGGGGAGCTGTTTTTT.

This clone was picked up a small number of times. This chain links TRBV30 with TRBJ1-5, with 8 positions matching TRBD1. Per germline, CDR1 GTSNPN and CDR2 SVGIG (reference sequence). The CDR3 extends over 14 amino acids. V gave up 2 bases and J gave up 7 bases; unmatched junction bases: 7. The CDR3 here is CAWSQNQGAQPQHF. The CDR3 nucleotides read TGTGCCTGGAGTCAAAATCAGGGGGCACAGCCCCAGCATTTT.

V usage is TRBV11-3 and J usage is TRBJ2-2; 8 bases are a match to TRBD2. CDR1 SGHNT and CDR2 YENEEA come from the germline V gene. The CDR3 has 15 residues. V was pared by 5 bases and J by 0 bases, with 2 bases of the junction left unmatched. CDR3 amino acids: CASSRGLANTGELFF. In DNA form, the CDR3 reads TGTGCCAGCAGCCGGGGACTAGCGAACACCGGGGAGCTGTTTTTT.

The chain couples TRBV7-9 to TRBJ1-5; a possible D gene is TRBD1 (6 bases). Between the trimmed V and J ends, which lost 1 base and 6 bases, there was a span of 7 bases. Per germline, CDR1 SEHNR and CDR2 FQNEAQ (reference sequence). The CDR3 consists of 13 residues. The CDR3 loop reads CASSLDRAQPQHF. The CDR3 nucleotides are TGTGCCAGCAGCTTAGACAGGGCTCAGCCCCAGCATTTT.

The CDR3 loop is CASSLMTGASGGGEQFF. For the CDR3, the DNA is TGTGCCAGTAGTTTGATGACTGGGGCTAGCGGGGGTGGTGAGCAGTTCTTC. The rearrangement joins TRBV19 to TRBJ2-1, with 10 bases identical to TRBD2. The CDR3 totals 17 residues. CDR1 and CDR2 from the germline V gene are LNHDA and SQIVND (reference sequence). Losses at the gene ends were 5 bases for V and 9 bases for J; bases not matched to a gene: 16.

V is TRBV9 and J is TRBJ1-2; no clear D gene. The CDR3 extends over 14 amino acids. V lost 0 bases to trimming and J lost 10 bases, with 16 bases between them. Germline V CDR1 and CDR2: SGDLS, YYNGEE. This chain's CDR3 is CASSVGEGSWVYTF. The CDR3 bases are TGTGCCAGCAGCGTAGGGGAGGGCTCCTGGGTCTACACCTTC.

CDR3 protein: CASSPRRQPGYQFF. As DNA, the CDR3 is TGTGCCAGCAGCCCGCGCCGACAGCCCGGTTATCAGTTCTTC. This sequence joins TRBV7-9 and TRBJ2-1, with TRBD1 as a possible D gene (5 bases). V dropped 5 bases and J dropped 13 bases, with 21 bases sitting between them. This CDR3 is 14 amino acids long. Germline CDR1 reads SEHNR; CDR2 reads FQNEAQ (reference sequence).

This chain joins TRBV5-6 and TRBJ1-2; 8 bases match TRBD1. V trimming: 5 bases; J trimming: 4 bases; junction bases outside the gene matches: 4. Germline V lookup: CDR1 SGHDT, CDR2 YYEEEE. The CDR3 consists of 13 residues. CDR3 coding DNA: TGTGCCAGCAGTCAGGGGGCGGGCTATGGCTACACCTTC. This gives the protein CASSQGAGYGYTF.

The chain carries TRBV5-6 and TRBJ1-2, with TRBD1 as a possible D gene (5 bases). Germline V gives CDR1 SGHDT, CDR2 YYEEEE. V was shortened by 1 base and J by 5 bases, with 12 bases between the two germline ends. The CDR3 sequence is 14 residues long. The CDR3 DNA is TGTGCCAGCAGCTTGCGTCAGGGAGGGTATGGCTACACCTTC. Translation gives CASSLRQGGYGYTF. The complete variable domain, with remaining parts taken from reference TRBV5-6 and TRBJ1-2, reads DAGVTQSPTHLIKTRGQQVTLRCSPKSGHDTVSWYQQALGQGPQFIFQYYEEEERQRGNFPDRFSGHQFPNYSSELNVNALLLGDSALYLCASSLRQGGYGYTFGSGTRLTVV.

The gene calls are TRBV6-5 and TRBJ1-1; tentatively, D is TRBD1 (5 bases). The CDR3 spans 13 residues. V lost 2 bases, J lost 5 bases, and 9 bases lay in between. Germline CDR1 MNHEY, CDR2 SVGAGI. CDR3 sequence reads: CASSYLRGTEAFF. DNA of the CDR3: TGTGCCAGCAGTTACCTCCGGGGGACTGAAGCTTTCTTT.

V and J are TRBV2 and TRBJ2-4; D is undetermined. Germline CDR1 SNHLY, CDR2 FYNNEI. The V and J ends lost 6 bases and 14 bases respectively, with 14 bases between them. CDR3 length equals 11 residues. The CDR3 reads CASRTGNREYF. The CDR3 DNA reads TGTGCCAGCAGAACCGGCAACCGGGAGTACTTC.

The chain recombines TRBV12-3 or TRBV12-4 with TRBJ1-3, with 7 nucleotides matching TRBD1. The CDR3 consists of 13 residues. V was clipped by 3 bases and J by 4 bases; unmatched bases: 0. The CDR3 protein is CASSLTGGNTIYF. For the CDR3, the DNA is TGTGCCAGCAGTTTGACAGGGGGAAACACCATATATTTT.